This T cell receptor beta chain was recovered during a study of glioma-infiltrating T cells. Findings and caveats of the study: Tissue-blood divergence was below expectation in non-neoplastic patients, above in gliomas. Tissue and blood shared very few CDR3 sequences.

This clonotype was recorded once. Its antigen is currently unknown. A much larger clone sits a single nucleotide away, making a read error possible. Using RNA template, CDR3s of TCR alpha and beta were amplified with iRepertoire arm-PCR. For one-step reverse transcription and amplification, 100-400 ng of tissue mRNA or PBMC total RNA was used. TCRdb independently ran MiXCR on the multiplex PCR reads; one entry per CDR3 protein. The sample records about 180,000 distinct CDR3 sequences, approximately 40% being singletons. CDR1 MDHEN and CDR2 SYDVKM come from the germline V gene. This CDR3 is built from 16 residues. Unmatched junction bases numbered 13, after V lost 5 bases and J lost 7 bases.

Sequencing was done on a sample of glioma tissue, nonneoplastic brain tissue, or PBMCs (not recorded which). The V call is TRBV28, the J call TRBJ2-2; TRBD2 aligns across 7 bases. This sequence originates from a human donor with low-grade glioma or glioblastoma, undergoing nonglioma brain surgery, or in good health (not recorded which). CDR3 sequence: CASSPARGRADGELFF. The CDR3 bases are TGTGCCAGCAGTCCTGCTAGAGGGAGGGCGGACGGGGAGCTGTTTTTT.